This T cell receptor (beta chain) was found in a study of T cell responses to AZD1222 COVID-19 vaccine. Study results and caveats: The repertoires were collected only after the peak T cell response. The donors showed a predominance of white British ancestry and of females, with possible underestimation of clonal diversity.

Worth noting for this clone: Its specificity is not known.

Second-dose groups at about 4 or about 12 weeks were pooled. The V segment lost 1 base and the J segment 1 base; nucleotides outside the gene matches: 2. CDR3 length equals 15 residues. The V gene's germline CDR1 is SEHNR and CDR2 FQNEAQ (reference sequence). Using immunoSEQ multiplex PCR, the repertoire was profiled, and TCRdb retains in-frame clones only, with some absent. This sample has roughly 150,000 clones, with 80% to 90% found just once. The sample consisted of peripheral blood, taken 28 days after the second AZD1222 dose. The V gene is TRBV7-9, the J gene TRBJ1-1; the match to TRBD1 covers 8 bases. The TCR sequence derives from an adult who received the AZD1222 COVID-19 vaccine. Written as DNA, the CDR3 is TGTGCCAGCAGCTTAGAAGGACAGGGGAACACTGAAGCTTTCTTT. It codes for CASSLEGQGNTEAFF.